This T cell receptor (beta chain) is drawn from a study of neurological immune-mediated disorders. The CDR3 totals 18 residues. With 2 bases clipped from V and 0 bases from J, the junction kept 5 bases outside the gene matches. The germline CDR1 and CDR2 sequences are SGHDT and YYEEEE. Via MiXCR, TCRdb re-called the 5' RACE reads, giving one row per CDR3 protein. This table holds about 76,000 distinct CDR3 sequences, about 15% found once. The sample comprised PBMCs. The sequence came from a woman in her forties in good health. The chain has TRBV5-6 and TRBJ2-5; 15 bases align to TRBD2. The CDR3 DNA follows: TGTGCCAGCAGCTTTGGACTAGCGGGAGGGAGGAACCAAGAGACCCAGTACTTC. As protein: CASSFGLAGGRNQETQYF.